These T cell receptor beta chains were read from a single sample in a study of shared T cell receptors in the human thymus. Method: immunoSEQ multiplex PCR; TCRdb's copy keeps in-frame clones and lacks some. The sample lists more than 300,000 clones; over 90% were seen once. The sample taken for sequencing was thymocytes. The receptor set was obtained from a human donor. Both conserved end residues are part of each CDR3. D genes are given only for firm matches. Rows give clone size only sometimes, using once, few, many, or a class for an expanded clone.

V gene	clone size	D gene	J gene	CDR3 DNA	CDR3 protein
TRBV27	once	NA	TRBJ2-5	TGTGCCAGCAGTGGGGACACGGGAGGTGGGACCCAGTACTTC	CASSGDTGGGTQYF
TRBV19	NA	TRBD1	TRBJ1-5	TGTGCCAGTAGTATTCCCGACAGGGGGATCGATCAGCCCCAGCATTTT	CASSIPDRGIDQPQHF
TRBV18	NA	NA	TRBJ2-4	TGTGCCAGCTCGCCGGGAGACAGACGGGAAAACATTCAGTACTTC	CASSPGDRRENIQYF
TRBV5-1	NA	NA	TRBJ2-5	TGCGCCAGCAGCTTGAGACCACAAGAGACCCAGTACTTC	CASSLRPQETQYF
TRBV7-9	NA	TRBD2	TRBJ2-1	TGTGCCAGCAGCTTTTCACAGGGTAGCGGGAGGCGCTCCTACAATGAGCAGTTCTTC	CASSFSQGSGRRSYNEQFF
TRBV12-5	once	NA	TRBJ1-5	TGTGCTAGTGGTTTGGACAGGGTGAACAATCAGCCCCAGCATTTT	CASGLDRVNNQPQHF
TRBV4-3	NA	NA	TRBJ2-7	TGCGCCAGCAGCCAAGCTTCAGGGGACCAGCAGTACTTC	CASSQASGDQQYF
TRBV7-2	NA	TRBD1	TRBJ2-1	TGTGCCAGCAGCTTACTAGGCAGGGGGCGGATTAATGAGCAGTTCTTC	CASSLLGRGRINEQFF
TRBV27	NA	NA	TRBJ2-3	TGTGCCAGCAGTTTAACCCTCCTCCCCCCGGGAGATACGCAGTATTTT	CASSLTLLPPGDTQYF
TRBV27	NA	TRBD1	TRBJ2-7	TGTGCCAGCAGTTTTTCTTCGGGACAGAAAGCCTACGAGCAGTACTTC	CASSFSSGQKAYEQYF
TRBV10-1	NA	TRBD1	TRBJ1-3	TGCGCCAGCAGTGCGGAGGGACAGTGTGGAAACACCATATATTTT	CASSAEGQCGNTIYF
TRBV27	NA	NA	TRBJ1-1	TGTGCCAGCAAGCCACCTCTCTTCCAGGTGGGCCGGAACACTGAAGCTTTCTTT	CASKPPLFQVGRNTEAFF
TRBV5-1	NA	NA	TRBJ2-1	TGCGCCAGCAGCCAAAGGCCCCCAGGGCCCTACAATGAGCAGTTCTTC	CASSQRPPGPYNEQFF
TRBV15	NA	NA	TRBJ1-3	TGTGCCACCAGCAGAGATTCGGGTTTTGGATTGAACACCATATATTTT	CATSRDSGFGLNTIYF
TRBV28	NA	NA	TRBJ1-1	TGTGCCAGCAGTTTACTCGGTAGGGGGAACACTGAAGCTTTCTTT	CASSLLGRGNTEAFF
TRBV28	NA	TRBD2	TRBJ2-7	TGTGCCAGCAATTACGGGACTAGCGGCTACGAGCAGTACTTC	CASNYGTSGYEQYF
TRBV6-5	NA	NA	TRBJ1-5	TGTGCCAGCAGTCATACAGCTCAGCCCCAGCATTTT	CASSHTAQPQHF
TRBV28	NA	TRBD1	TRBJ2-7	TGTGCCAGCAGTTCCCGGGACAGGGACCACGAGCAGTACTTC	CASSSRDRDHEQYF
TRBV7-9	NA	NA	TRBJ2-3	TGTGCCAGCAGCTTAGCGGCGGTCACAGATACGCAGTATTTT	CASSLAAVTDTQYF
TRBV5-4	NA	TRBD1	TRBJ2-5	TGTGCCAGCAGCTTTGGACAGGGTCGAGAGACCCAGTACTTC	CASSFGQGRETQYF
TRBV20-1	NA	NA	TRBJ2-7	TGCAGTGCTAGGGGCCGCTACGAGCAGTACTTC	CSARGRYEQYF
TRBV10-2	NA	NA	TRBJ2-7	TGCGCCAGCAGTGACTGTTCCTTCTGGCGACCAAACTCCTACGAGCAGTACTTC	CASSDCSFWRPNSYEQYF
TRBV20-1	NA	NA	TRBJ2-1	TGCAGTGGCGGTTACAATGAGCAGTTCTTC	CSGGYNEQFF
TRBV10-2	NA	TRBD1	TRBJ2-2	TGCGCCAGCTTGAGGCAGGGGGCCCTCGGGCGTCCGAACACCGGGGAGCTGTTTTTT	CASLRQGALGRPNTGELFF
TRBV7-3	NA	NA	TRBJ2-1	TGTGCCAGCAGCTTAAGGTTACTAGCCTACAATGAGCAGTTCTTC	CASSLRLLAYNEQFF
TRBV27	NA	TRBD1	TRBJ2-7	TGTGCCAGCAGTTTAACAGACAGGGAAGAGTCCTACGAGCAGTACTTC	CASSLTDREESYEQYF
TRBV14	NA	NA	TRBJ2-7	TGTGCCAGCAGCCAAGAAGGGCCTTCCCTCTTAGCCGAGCAGTACTTC	CASSQEGPSLLAEQYF
TRBV7-9	NA	NA	TRBJ1-1	TGTGCCAGCAGCTCTTGGACGGGGAGCACTGAAGCTTTCTTT	CASSSWTGSTEAFF
TRBV6-6	NA	NA	TRBJ1-5	TGTGCCAGCAGTACGGGACGGCCCGGCAATCAGCCCCAGCATTTT	CASSTGRPGNQPQHF
TRBV11-1	NA	NA	TRBJ1-1	TGTGCCAGCAGCCTCAAAGACAGGTTCGGTGAAGCTTTCTTT	CASSLKDRFGEAFF
TRBV7-2	NA	NA	TRBJ2-1	TGTGCCAGCACCCCTCCCAGGGGGCAGTTCTTC	CASTPPRGQFF
TRBV29-1	NA	TRBD2	TRBJ2-1	TGCAGCGTTTCTAGCGGGAGGGGCTACAATGAGCAGTTCTTC	CSVSSGRGYNEQFF
TRBV10-3	NA	NA	TRBJ1-2	TGTGCCATCAGTGAGTCCGGGACCGTGTGGGGGGCAGCTAGAGAGGTCTATGGCTACACCTTC	CAISESGTVWGAAREVYGYTF
TRBV5-1	NA	NA	TRBJ2-3	TGCGCCAGCAGCTTGTCCGGGCGAGATACGCAGTATTTT	CASSLSGRDTQYF
TRBV9	NA	TRBD2	TRBJ2-1	TGTGCCAGCAGCCCACGACTAGCGGGAGATTACAATGAGCAGTTCTTC	CASSPRLAGDYNEQFF
TRBV15	NA	NA	TRBJ1-1	TGTGCCACCAGCAGAGAGGGAACTGAAGCTTTCTTT	CATSREGTEAFF
TRBV25-1	few	NA	TRBJ1-1	TGTGCCAGCAGTGAAGGGATAGGCCAGATCACTGAAGCTTTCTTT	CASSEGIGQITEAFF
TRBV5-1	NA	TRBD2	TRBJ2-5	TGCGCCAGCAGCTGTAAGAAGCGGGAGGGCCCGAGGTACCAAGAGACCCAGTACTTC	CASSCKKREGPRYQETQYF
TRBV28	once	TRBD2	TRBJ2-7	TGTGCCAGCAGCCATCGCGCCAACGGTATAGCGGGGAGCTCCTACGAGCAGTACTTC	CASSHRANGIAGSSYEQYF
TRBV6-1	NA	NA	TRBJ1-1	TGTGCCAGCAGCCCTTGGACGGAAATGAACACTGAAGCTTTCTTT	CASSPWTEMNTEAFF
TRBV6-4	NA	TRBD2	TRBJ2-1	TGTGCCAGCAGGAAAACTAGCGGAAGTACCTACAATGAGCAGTTCTTC	CASRKTSGSTYNEQFF
TRBV27	NA	TRBD2	TRBJ2-5	TGTGCCAGCACCAGGACAGGTTTCGCGCGGGAGGGCCGAGAGACCCAGTACTTC	CASTRTGFAREGRETQYF
TRBV4-2	NA	NA	TRBJ2-1	TGTGCCAGCAGCCAAAACCGGGCCGCGAGCTCCTACAATGAGCAGTTCTTC	CASSQNRAASSYNEQFF
TRBV25-1	few	TRBD1	TRBJ1-2	TGTGCCAGCAGTGAAGGGGGACAGGGGGCGAACAACTATGGCTACACCTTC	CASSEGGQGANNYGYTF
TRBV7-3	NA	TRBD1	TRBJ1-1	TGTGCCAGCAGCTTAATTAAGGGTTTGGGGACAGGGGTGAACACTGAAGCTTTCTTT	CASSLIKGLGTGVNTEAFF
TRBV6-4	NA	NA	TRBJ1-3	TGTGCCAGCAGCCCGGGACCGGCGGCTGGAAACACCATATATTTT	CASSPGPAAGNTIYF
TRBV6-5	NA	NA	TRBJ1-1	TGTGCCCTTGGGAGGGGGACTGAAGCTTTCTTT	CALGRGTEAFF
TRBV28	NA	NA	TRBJ1-5	TGTGCCAGCAGTTTCGAAGATAGGGGGTTCGGCAATCAGCCCCAGCATTTT	CASSFEDRGFGNQPQHF
TRBV27	NA	TRBD2	TRBJ2-5	TGTGCCAGCACCAGCGGGAGGGCAGAGACCCAGTACTTC	CASTSGRAETQYF
TRBV7-2	NA	TRBD2	TRBJ2-1	TGTGCCAGCAGCTGTTGGACTAGCAATCCGTCCTACAATGAGCAGTTCTTC	CASSCWTSNPSYNEQFF
TRBV7-7	NA	NA	TRBJ1-5	TGTGCTAGCAGCTTATCTAATTACGAGCATTTT	CASSLSNYEHF